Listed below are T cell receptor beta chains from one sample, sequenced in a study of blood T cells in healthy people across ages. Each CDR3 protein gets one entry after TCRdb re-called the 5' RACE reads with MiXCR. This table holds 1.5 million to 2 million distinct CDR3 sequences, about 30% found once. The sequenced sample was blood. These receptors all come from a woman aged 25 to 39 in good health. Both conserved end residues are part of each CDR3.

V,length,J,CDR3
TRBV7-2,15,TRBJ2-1,CASSLGGAVYNEQFF
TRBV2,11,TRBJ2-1,CASSIISEQFF
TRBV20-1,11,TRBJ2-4,CSAFRGNIQYF
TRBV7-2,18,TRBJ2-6,CAGSFGPPGSSGANVLTF
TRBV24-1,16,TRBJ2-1,CATSDFKASSYNEQFF
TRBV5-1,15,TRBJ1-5,CASSPGGTGSQPQHF
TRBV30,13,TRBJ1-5,CARSSGFDQPQHF
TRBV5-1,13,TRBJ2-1,CASSPLDQNEQFF
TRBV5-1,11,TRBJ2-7,CASRSDYEQYF
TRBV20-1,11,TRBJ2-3,CSARLTDTQYF
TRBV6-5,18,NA,CASSYVRDRGGWGHEQYF
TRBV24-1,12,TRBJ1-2,CATSDPNLGYTF
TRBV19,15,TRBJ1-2,CASSIMTATNYGYTF
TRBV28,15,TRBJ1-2,CASSLSGRAWSGYTF